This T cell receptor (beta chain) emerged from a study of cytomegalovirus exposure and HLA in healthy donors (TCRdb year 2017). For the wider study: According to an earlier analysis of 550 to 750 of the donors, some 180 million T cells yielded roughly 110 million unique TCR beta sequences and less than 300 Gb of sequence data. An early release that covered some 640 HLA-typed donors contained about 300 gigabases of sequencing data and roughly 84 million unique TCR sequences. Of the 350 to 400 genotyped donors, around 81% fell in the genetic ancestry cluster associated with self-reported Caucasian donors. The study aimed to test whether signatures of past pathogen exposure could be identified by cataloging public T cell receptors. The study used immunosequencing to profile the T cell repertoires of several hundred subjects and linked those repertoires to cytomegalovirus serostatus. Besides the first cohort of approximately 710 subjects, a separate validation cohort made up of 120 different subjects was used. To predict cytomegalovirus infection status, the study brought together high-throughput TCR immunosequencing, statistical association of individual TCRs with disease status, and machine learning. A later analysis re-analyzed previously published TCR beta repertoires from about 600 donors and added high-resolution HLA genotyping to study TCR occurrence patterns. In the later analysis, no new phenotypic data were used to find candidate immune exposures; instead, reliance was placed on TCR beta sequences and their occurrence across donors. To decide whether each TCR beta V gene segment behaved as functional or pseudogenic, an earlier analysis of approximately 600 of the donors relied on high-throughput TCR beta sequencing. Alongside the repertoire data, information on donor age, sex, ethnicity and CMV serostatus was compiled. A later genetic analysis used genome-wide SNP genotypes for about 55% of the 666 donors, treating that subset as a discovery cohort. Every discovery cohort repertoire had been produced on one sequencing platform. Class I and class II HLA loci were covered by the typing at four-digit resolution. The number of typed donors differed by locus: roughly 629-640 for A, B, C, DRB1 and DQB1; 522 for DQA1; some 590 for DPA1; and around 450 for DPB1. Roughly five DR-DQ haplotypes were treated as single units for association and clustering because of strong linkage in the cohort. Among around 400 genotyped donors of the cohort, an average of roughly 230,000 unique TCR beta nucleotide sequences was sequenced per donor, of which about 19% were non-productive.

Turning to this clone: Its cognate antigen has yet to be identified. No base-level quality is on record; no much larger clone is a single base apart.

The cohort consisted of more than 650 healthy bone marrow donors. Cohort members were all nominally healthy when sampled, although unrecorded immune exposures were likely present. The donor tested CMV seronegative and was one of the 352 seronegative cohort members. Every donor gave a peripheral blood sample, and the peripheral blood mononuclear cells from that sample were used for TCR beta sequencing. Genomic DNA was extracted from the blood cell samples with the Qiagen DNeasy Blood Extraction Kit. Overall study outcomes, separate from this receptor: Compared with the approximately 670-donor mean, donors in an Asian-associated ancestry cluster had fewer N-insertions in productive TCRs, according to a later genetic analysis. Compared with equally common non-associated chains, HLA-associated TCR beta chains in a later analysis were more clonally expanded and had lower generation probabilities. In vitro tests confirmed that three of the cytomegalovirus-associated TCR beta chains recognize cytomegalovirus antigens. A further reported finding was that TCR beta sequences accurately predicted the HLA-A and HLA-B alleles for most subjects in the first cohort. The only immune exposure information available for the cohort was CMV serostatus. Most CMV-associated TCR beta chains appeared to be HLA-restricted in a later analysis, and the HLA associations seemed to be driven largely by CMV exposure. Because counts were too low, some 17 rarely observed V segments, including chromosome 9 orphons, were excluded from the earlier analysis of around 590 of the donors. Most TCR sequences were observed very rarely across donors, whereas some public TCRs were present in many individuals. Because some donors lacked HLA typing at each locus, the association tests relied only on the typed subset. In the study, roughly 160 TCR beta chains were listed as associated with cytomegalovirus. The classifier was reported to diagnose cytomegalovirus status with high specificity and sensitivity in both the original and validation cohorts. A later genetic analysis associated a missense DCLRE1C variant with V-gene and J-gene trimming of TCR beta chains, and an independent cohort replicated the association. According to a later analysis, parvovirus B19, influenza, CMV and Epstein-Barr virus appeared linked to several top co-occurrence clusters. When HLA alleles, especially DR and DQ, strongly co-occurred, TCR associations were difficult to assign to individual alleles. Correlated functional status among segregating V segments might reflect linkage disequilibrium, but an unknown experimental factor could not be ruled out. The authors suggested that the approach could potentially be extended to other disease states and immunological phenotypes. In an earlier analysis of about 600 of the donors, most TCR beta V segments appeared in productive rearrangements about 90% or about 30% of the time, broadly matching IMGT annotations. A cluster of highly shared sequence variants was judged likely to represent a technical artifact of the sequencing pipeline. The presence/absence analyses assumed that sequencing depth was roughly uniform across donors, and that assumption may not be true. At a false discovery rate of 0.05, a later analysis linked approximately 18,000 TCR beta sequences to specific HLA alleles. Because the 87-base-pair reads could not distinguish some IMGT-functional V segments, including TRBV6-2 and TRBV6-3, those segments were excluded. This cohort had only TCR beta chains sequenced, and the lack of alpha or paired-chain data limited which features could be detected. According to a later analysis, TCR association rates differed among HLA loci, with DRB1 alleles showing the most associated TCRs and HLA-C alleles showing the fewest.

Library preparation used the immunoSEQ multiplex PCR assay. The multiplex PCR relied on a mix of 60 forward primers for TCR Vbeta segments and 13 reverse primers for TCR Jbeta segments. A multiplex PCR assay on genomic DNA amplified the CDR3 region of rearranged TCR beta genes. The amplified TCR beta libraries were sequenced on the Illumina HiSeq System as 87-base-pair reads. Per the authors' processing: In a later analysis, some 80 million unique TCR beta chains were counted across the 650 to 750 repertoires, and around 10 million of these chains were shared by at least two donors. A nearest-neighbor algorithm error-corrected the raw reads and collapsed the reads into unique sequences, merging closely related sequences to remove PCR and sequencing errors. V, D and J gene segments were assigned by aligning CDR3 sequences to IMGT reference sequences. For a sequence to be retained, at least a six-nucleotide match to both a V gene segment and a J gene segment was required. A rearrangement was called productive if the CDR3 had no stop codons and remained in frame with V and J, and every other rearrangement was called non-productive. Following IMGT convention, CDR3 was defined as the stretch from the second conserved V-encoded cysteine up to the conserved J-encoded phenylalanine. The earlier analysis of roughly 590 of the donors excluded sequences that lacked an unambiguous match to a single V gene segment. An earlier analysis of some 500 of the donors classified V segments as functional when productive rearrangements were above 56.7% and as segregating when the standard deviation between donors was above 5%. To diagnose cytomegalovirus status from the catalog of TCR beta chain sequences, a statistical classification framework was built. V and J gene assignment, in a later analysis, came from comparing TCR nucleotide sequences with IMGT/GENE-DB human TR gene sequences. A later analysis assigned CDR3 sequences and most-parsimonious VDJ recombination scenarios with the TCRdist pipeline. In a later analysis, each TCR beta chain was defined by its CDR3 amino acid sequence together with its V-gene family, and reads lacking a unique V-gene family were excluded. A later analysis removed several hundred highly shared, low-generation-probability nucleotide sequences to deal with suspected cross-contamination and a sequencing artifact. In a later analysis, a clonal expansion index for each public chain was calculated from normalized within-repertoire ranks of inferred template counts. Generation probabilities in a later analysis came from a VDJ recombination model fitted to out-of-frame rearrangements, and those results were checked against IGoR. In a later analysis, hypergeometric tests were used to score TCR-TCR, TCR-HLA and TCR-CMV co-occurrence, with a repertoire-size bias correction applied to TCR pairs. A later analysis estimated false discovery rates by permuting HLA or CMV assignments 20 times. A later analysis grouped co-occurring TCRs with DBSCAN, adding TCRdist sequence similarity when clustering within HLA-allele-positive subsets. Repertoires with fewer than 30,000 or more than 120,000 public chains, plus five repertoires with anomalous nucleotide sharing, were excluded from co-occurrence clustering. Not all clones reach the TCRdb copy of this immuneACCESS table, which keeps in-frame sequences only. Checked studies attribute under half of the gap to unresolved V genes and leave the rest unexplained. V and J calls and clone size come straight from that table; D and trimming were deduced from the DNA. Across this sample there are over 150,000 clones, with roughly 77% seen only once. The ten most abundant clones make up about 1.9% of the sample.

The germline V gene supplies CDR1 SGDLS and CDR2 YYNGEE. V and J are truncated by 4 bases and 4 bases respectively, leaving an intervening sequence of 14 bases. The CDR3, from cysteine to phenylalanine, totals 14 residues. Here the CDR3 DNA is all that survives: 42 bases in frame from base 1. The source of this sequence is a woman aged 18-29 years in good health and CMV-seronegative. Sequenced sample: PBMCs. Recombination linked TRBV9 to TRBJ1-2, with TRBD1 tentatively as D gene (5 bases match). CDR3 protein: CASSPRAGSYGYTF. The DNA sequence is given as TGTGCCAGCAGCCCACGGGCAGGGTCCTATGGCTACACCTTC.